This TCR beta chain came from a study of response to subunit inactivated influenza vaccine. Study results and caveats: After each seasonal influenza vaccination, few new T cells are recruited, the authors suggested.

MiXCR, run by TCRdb on the RT-PCR reads, gives a single entry per CDR3 protein. The table shows around 570,000 distinct CDR3 sequences, with around 11% occurring only once. Many counts were recorded for this clonotype. What it binds is unknown. The CDR3 contains 11 residues. Germline CDR1 ENHRY, CDR2 SYGVKD. Trimming removed 3 bases at V and 6 bases at J, with 4 bases between. These data are also associated with another study on T cells expressing NK-cell markers. That investigation notes: TCR beta libraries carry UMIs added by 5'RACE template switching. According to the study, TCR beta repertoires originated from sorted CD3+CD56+NKG2C+, CD3+CD56+NKG2C- and CD3+CD56-NKG2C+ T cells. HCMV specificity of expanded NKG2C+ T cell clones remained unclear.

The chain recombines TRBV10-3 with TRBJ2-3; D is uncertain. The receptor was derived from a man in his fifties who received an inactivated influenza vaccine. This material consisted of PBMCs from blood, taken on the day of vaccination. The chain's CDR3 is CAISEGDTQYF. CDR3 sequence (DNA): TGTGCCATCAGTGAAGGGGATACGCAGTATTTT.